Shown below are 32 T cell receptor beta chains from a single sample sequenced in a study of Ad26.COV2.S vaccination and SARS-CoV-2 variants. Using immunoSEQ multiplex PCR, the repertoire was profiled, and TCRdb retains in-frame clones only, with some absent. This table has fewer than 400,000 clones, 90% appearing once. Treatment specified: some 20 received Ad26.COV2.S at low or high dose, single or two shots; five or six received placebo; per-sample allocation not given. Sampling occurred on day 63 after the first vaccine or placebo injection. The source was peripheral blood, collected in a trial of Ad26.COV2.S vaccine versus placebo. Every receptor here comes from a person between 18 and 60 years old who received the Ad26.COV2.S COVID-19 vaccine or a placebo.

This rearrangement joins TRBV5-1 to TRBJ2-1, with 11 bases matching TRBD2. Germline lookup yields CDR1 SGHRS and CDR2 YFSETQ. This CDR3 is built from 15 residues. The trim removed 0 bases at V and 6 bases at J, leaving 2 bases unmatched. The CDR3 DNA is TGCGCCAGCAGCTTGGGACTAGCGGGGATCAATGAGCAGTTCTTC. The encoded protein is CASSLGLAGINEQFF.

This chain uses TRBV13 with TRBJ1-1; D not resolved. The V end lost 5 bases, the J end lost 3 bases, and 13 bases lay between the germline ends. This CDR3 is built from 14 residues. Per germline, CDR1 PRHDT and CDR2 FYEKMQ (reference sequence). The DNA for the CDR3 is TGTGCCAGCAGCCCCTGGGGTTGGGACACTGAAGCTTTCTTT. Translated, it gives CASSPWGWDTEAFF.

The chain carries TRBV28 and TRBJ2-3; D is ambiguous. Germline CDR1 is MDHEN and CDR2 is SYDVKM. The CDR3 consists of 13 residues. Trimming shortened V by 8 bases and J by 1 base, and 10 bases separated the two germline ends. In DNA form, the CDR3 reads TGTGCCAGCCGAGACGGAGGCACAGATACGCAGTATTTT. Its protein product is CASRDGGTDTQYF.

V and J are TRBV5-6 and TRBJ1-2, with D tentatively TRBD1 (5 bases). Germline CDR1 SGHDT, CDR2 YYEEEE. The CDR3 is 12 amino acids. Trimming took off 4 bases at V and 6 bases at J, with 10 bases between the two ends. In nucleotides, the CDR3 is TGTGCCAGCAGCAGGGGCCCGGATGGCTACACCTTC. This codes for CASSRGPDGYTF.

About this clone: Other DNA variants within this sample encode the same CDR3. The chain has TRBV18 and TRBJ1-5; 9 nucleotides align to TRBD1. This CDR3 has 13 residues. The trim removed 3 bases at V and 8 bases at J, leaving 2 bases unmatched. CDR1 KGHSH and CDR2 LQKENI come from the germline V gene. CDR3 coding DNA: TGTGCCAGCTCACCGGGACAGGGCGAGCCCCAGCATTTT. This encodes CASSPGQGEPQHF. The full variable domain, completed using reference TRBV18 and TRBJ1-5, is NAGVMQNPRHLVRRRGQEARLRCSPMKGHSHVYWYRQLPEEGLKFMVYLQKENIIDESGMPKERFSAEFPKEGPSILRIQQVVRGDSAAYFCASSPGQGEPQHFGDGTRLSIL.

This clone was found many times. DNA for the CDR3: TGTGCCAGTACGCAATACAGGGGAGGTGGAACTGAAGCTTTCTTT. It encodes CASTQYRGGGTEAFF. The chain is built from TRBV19 and TRBJ1-1, with TRBD1 matching over 7 bases. The germline V gene has CDR1 LNHDA and CDR2 SQIVND (reference sequence). J gave up 5 bases and V 7 bases, and 13 bases lay outside the gene matches. The CDR3 length is 15 residues.

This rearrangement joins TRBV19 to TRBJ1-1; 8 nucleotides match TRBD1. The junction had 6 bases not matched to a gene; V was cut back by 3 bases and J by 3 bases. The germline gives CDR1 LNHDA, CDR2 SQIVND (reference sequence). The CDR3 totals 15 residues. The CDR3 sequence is CASSIPFRGHTEAFF. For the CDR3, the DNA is TGTGCCAGTAGTATTCCTTTCAGGGGGCACACTGAAGCTTTCTTT.

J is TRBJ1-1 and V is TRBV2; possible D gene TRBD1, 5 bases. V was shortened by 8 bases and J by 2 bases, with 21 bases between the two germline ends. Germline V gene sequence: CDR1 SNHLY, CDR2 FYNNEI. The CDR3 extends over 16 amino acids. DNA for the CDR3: TGTGCCAGCTCCGCTACGGGACCCCTCTTAAACACTGAAGCTTTCTTT. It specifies CASSATGPLLNTEAFF.

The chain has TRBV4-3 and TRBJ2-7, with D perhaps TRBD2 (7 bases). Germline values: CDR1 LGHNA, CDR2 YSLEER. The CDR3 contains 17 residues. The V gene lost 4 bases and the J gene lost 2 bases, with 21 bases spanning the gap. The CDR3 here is CASSPYWEGQTTYEQYF. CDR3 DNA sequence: TGCGCCAGCAGCCCCTATTGGGAGGGACAAACCACCTACGAGCAGTACTTC.

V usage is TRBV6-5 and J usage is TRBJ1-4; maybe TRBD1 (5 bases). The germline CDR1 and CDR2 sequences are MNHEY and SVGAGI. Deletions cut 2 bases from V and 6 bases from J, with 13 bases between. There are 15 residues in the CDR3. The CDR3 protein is CASSYGGGAHEKLFF. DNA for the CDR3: TGTGCCAGCAGTTACGGCGGTGGGGCGCATGAAAAACTGTTTTTT.

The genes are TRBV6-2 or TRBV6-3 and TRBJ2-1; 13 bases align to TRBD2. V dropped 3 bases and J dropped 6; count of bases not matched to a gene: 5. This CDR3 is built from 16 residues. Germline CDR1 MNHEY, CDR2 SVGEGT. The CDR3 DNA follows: TGTGCCAGCAGTTATGGGACTAGCGGGGCTTTCAATGAGCAGTTCTTC. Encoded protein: CASSYGTSGAFNEQFF.

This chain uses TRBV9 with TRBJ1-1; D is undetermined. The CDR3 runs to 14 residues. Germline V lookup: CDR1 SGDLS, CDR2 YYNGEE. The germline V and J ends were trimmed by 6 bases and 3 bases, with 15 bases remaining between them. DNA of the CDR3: TGTGCCAGCACCCCCGTGCCGGAGTACACTGAAGCTTTCTTT. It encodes CASTPVPEYTEAFF.

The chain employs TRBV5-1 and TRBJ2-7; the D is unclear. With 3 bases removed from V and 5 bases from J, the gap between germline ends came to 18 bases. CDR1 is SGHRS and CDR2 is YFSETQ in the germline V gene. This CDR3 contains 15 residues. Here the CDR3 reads CASSWSPASRDEQYF. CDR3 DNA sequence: TGCGCCAGCAGCTGGTCTCCGGCTTCTCGGGACGAGCAGTACTTC.

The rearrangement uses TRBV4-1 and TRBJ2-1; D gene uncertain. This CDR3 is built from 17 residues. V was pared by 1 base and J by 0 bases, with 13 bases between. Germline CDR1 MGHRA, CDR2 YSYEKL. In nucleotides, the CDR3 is TGCGCCAGCAGCCAAGTCGGGCATTCTAGCTCCTACAATGAGCAGTTCTTC. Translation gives CASSQVGHSSSYNEQFF.

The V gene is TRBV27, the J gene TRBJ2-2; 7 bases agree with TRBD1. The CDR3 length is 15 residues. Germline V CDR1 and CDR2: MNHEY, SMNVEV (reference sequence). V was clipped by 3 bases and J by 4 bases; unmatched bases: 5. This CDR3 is CASSLGTAITGELFF. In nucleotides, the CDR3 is TGTGCCAGCAGTTTGGGGACAGCTATCACCGGGGAGCTGTTTTTT.

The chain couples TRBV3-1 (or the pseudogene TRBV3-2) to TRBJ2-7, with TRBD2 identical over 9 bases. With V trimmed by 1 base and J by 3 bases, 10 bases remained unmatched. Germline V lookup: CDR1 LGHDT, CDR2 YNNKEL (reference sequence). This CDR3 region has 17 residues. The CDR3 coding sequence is TGTGCCAGCAGCCAAGGCGGTTCAGCGGGGGGTCTCTACGAGCAGTACTTC. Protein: CASSQGGSAGGLYEQYF.

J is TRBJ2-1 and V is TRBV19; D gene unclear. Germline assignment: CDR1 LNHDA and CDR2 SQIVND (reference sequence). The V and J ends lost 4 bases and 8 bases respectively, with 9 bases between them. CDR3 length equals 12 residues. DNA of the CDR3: TGTGCCAGTAGTAGAGACTCACATGAGCAGTTCTTC. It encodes CASSRDSHEQFF.

The CDR3 protein is CASSRTIDTQYF. The CDR3 DNA is TGTGCCAGCAGCCGTACTATAGATACGCAGTATTTT. The rearrangement uses TRBV6-2 or TRBV6-3 and TRBJ2-3, with no clear D. From germline, CDR1 is MNHEY and CDR2 SVGEGT. Trimming left V 6 bases short and J 5 bases short, with 9 bases between. The CDR3 length is 12 residues.

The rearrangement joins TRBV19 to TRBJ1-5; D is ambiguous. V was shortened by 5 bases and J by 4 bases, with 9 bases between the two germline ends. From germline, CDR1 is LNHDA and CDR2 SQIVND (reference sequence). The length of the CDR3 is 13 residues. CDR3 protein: CASSLGENQPQHF. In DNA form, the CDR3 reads TGTGCCAGTAGTCTAGGTGAGAATCAGCCCCAGCATTTT.

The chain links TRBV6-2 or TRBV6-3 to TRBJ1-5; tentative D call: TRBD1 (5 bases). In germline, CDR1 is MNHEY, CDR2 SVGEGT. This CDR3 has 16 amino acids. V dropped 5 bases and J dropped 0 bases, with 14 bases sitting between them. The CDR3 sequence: CASSVPGRNSNQPQHF. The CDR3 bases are TGTGCCAGCAGTGTTCCGGGACGTAATAGCAATCAGCCCCAGCATTTT.

CDR3 sequence (DNA): TGTGCCAGCAGCTTGGGTGGTGCTGCTAGCGGTAGCACAGATACGCAGTATTTT. Protein: CASSLGGAASGSTDTQYF. The chain is built from TRBV5-4 and TRBJ2-3, with 7 bases matching TRBD2. Germline-derived CDR1 and CDR2 are SGHNT and YYREEE (reference sequence). This CDR3 has 18 amino acids. V gave up 0 bases and J gave up 0 bases; unmatched junction bases: 10.

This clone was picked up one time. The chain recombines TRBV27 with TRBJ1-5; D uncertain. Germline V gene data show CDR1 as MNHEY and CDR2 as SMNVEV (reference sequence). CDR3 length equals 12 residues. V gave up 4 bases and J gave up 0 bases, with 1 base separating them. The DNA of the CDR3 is TGTGCCAGCAGTTATAGCAATCAGCCCCAGCATTTT. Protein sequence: CASSYSNQPQHF.

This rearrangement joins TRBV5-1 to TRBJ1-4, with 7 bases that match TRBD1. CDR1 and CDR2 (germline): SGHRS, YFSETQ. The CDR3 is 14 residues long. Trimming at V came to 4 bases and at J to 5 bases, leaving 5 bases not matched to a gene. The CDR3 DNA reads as TGCGCCAGCAGCCGGAGGGGGCTCAATGAAAAACTGTTTTTT. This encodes CASSRRGLNEKLFF.

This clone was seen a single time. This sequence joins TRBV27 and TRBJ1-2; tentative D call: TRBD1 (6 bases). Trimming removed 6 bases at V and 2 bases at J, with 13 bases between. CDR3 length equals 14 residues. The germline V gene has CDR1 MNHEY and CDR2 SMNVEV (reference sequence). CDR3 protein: CASRLDSPNYGYTF. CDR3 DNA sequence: TGTGCCAGCAGACTGGACAGCCCAAACTATGGCTACACCTTC.

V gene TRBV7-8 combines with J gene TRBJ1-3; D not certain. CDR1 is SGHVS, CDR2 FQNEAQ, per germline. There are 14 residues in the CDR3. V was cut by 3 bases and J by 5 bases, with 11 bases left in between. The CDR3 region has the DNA TGTGCCAGCAGCTTCCCCGGGAGACGAAACACCATATATTTT. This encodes CASSFPGRRNTIYF. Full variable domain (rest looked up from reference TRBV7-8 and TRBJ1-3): GAGVSQSPRYKVAKRGQDVALRCDPISGHVSLFWYQQALGQGPEFLTYFQNEAQLDKSGLPSDRFFAERPEGSVSTLKIQRTQQEDSAVYLCASSFPGRRNTIYFGEGSWLTVV.

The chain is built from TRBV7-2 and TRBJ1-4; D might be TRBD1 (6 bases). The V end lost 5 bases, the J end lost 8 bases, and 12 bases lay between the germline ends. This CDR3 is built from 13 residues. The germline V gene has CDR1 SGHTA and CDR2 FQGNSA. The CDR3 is CASSRQGREKLFF. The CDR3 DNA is TGTGCCAGCAGCCGCCAGGGGAGAGAAAAACTGTTTTTT.

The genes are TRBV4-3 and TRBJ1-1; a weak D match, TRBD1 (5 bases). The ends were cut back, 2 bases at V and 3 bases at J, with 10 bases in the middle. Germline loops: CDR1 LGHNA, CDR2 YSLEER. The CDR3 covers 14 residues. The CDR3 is CASSQTGGDTEAFF. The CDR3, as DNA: TGCGCCAGCAGCCAAACCGGAGGGGACACTGAAGCTTTCTTT.

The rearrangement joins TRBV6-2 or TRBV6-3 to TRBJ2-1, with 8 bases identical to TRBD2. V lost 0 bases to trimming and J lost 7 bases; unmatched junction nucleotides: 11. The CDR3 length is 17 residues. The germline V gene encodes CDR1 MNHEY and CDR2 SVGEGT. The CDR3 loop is CASSYSGSGVAYNEQFF. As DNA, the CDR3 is TGTGCCAGCAGTTACTCTGGTAGCGGGGTAGCTTATAATGAGCAGTTCTTC.

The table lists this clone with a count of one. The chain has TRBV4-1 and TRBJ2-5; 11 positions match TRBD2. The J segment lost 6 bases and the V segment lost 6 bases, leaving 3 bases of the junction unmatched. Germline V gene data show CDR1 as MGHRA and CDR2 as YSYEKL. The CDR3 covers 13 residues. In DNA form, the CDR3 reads TGCGCCAGCAGGCCGACTAGCGGGAAGACCCAGTACTTC. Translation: CASRPTSGKTQYF.

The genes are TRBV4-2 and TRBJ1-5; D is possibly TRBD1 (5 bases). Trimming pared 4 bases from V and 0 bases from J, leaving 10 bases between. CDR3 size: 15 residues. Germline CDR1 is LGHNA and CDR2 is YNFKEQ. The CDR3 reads CASSLGTVSNQPQHF. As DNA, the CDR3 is TGTGCCAGCAGCCTTGGGACCGTTAGCAATCAGCCCCAGCATTTT.

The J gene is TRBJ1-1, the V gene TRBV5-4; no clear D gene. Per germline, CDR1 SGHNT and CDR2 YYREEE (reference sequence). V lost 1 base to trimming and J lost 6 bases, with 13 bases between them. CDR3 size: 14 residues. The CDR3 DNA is TGTGCCAGCAGCTTGAGGGTTGCTGGCGCTGAAGCTTTCTTT. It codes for CASSLRVAGAEAFF.

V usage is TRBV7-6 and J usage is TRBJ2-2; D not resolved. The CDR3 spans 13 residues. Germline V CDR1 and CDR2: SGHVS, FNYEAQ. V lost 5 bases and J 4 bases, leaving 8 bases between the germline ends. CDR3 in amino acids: CASSTRPTGELFF. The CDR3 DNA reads TGTGCCAGCAGCACACGACCCACCGGGGAGCTGTTTTTT.